This T cell receptor beta chain comes out of a study of technical replicates of blood from several donors. The method was immunoSEQ multiplex PCR; TCRdb's version includes in-frame clones alone and lacks a portion of them. Among roughly 14,000 clones listed, 80% to 90% were seen once. This clone is a singleton in its sample. CDR1 and CDR2 (germline): SGHVS, FQNEAQ. The trim removed 5 bases at V and 7 bases at J, leaving 3 bases unmatched. This CDR3 is built from 14 residues. This clonotype was sampled from a human donor in good health. The sequencing input was PBMCs. This chain links TRBV7-8 with TRBJ2-1; 12 bases align to TRBD2. The CDR3 DNA follows: TGTGCCAGCAGCGTCGGGACTAGCGGGAATGAGCAGTTCTTC. Encoded protein: CASSVGTSGNEQFF.